A single sample is the source of the 28 T cell receptor beta chains below, sequenced in a study of identical twins. MiXCR, run by TCRdb on the 5' RACE reads, gives a single entry per CDR3 protein. The repertoire includes hundreds of thousands of distinct CDR3 sequences, around a sixth of them detected once, and about an eighth sits in the top ten. These data also featured in a second study, about T cells expressing NK-cell markers.

The sequencing sample was made of PBMCs. The receptors were sampled from a woman between 18 and 29 years old in good health.

The sample holds a few counts of this clonotype. J is TRBJ2-7 and V is TRBV20-1, with a tentative D call TRBD1 (5 bases). Trimming took off 3 bases at V and 2 bases at J, with 8 bases between the two ends. The CDR3 is 12 residues long. Germline V gives CDR1 DFQATT, CDR2 SNEGSKA (reference sequence). The DNA for the CDR3 is TGCAGTGCTAGCACAGGAACCTACGAGCAGTACTTC. This gives the protein CSASTGTYEQYF.

V and J are TRBV6-5 and TRBJ1-1; no definite D call. Trimming removed 0 bases at V and 11 bases at J, with 13 bases between. This CDR3 spans 13 amino acids. Germline values: CDR1 MNHEY, CDR2 SVGAGI. CDR3 in amino acids: CASSYSPALRAFF. CDR3 in DNA: TGTGCCAGCAGTTACTCCCCAGCTCTCCGGGCTTTCTTT.

The chain is built from TRBV9 and TRBJ1-1; D gene uncertain. The V end lost 3 bases, the J end lost 4 bases, and 13 bases lay between the germline ends. Germline lookup yields CDR1 SGDLS and CDR2 YYNGEE. This CDR3 is 14 amino acids long. CDR3 in DNA: TGTGCCAGCAGCGGGGGAAACCGAGGCACTGAAGCTTTCTTT. Translated, it gives CASSGGNRGTEAFF.

V and J are TRBV20-1 and TRBJ2-3; D tentatively reads TRBD1 or TRBD2 (6 bases each). Per the germline V gene, CDR1 is DFQATT and CDR2 is SNEGSKA (reference sequence). The V and J ends lost 6 bases and 1 base respectively, with 17 bases between them. The CDR3 has 15 amino acids. DNA for the CDR3: TGCAGTGCCCAAGGGGGGCCAGAAGGCACAGATACGCAGTATTTT. Translating gives CSAQGGPEGTDTQYF.

Ten or more counts support this clonotype. The chain is built from TRBV12-3 or TRBV12-4 and TRBJ2-7; weak D call: TRBD1 (6 bases). The V and J ends lost 5 bases and 6 bases respectively, with 14 bases between them. CDR3 size: 13 residues. The CDR3 DNA reads TGTGCCAGCAGTCCAAGACAGGTCTCCGAGCAGTACTTC. Translation gives CASSPRQVSEQYF.

V gene TRBV7-8 combines with J gene TRBJ2-7; D is perhaps TRBD1 or TRBD2 (5 bases each). CDR3 size: 15 residues. Germline values: CDR1 SGHVS, CDR2 FQNEAQ. The ends were cut back, 5 bases at V and 3 bases at J, with 17 bases in the middle. CDR3 sequence (DNA): TGTGCCAGCAGCAGAGGTCCCCGGGACCTCTACGAGCAGTACTTC. Its translation is CASSRGPRDLYEQYF.

This clonotype has more than one count but fewer than ten. The CDR3 here is CASRVNRYYGYTF. CDR3 nucleotide sequence: TGTGCCAGCAGGGTAAACAGGTACTATGGCTACACCTTC. The chain combines TRBV27 with TRBJ1-2; D is possibly TRBD1 (5 bases). With 6 bases removed from V and 3 bases from J, the gap between germline ends came to 11 bases. From germline, CDR1 is MNHEY and CDR2 SMNVEV (reference sequence). CDR3 length: 13 amino acids.

V and J are TRBV20-1 and TRBJ2-7; the D is unclear. The CDR3 extends over 12 amino acids. Germline-derived CDR1 and CDR2 are DFQATT and SNEGSKA (reference sequence). V lost 3 bases, J lost 6 bases, and 12 bases lay in between. The CDR3 nucleotides read TGCAGTGCTAGTTCCAGAGTCGGCGAGCAGTACTTC. It codes for CSASSRVGEQYF.

This chain joins TRBV2 and TRBJ1-6, with D unresolved. CDR1 is SNHLY, CDR2 FYNNEI, per germline. Deletions cut 6 bases from V and 9 bases from J, with 12 bases between. This CDR3 is built from 13 residues. Written as DNA, the CDR3 is TGTGCCAGCAGCAAAGAGGGTGGTTCACCCCTCCACTTT. This encodes CASSKEGGSPLHF.

The gene calls are TRBV7-3 and TRBJ2-7; 10 bases are a match to TRBD2. The CDR3 totals 15 residues. Germline V lookup: CDR1 SGHTA, CDR2 FQGTGA. J was trimmed by 0 bases and V by 6 bases; bases with no gene match: 5. The CDR3 region has the DNA TGTGCCAGCAGGCCGGGACTAGCGCACTCCTACGAGCAGTACTTC. Translation gives CASRPGLAHSYEQYF.

J is TRBJ1-5 and V is TRBV10-3; D ambiguous. CDR3 length: 16 residues. Germline CDR1 is ENHRY and CDR2 is SYGVKD. Trimming took off 0 bases at V and 2 bases at J, with 11 bases between the two ends. The CDR3 nucleotides read TGTGCCATCAGTGAGTCAGCAGCACATCGCAATCAGCCCCAGCATTTT. Translating gives CAISESAAHRNQPQHF.

The chain employs TRBV7-2 and TRBJ2-3; D perhaps matches TRBD1 (6 bases). The germline CDR1 and CDR2 sequences are SGHTA and FQGNSA. V dropped 5 bases and J dropped 7 bases, with 19 bases sitting between them. The CDR3 runs to 15 residues. CDR3 in DNA: TGTGCCAGCAGCCAACAGGGTACTTATGCAAATACGCAGTATTTT. This codes for CASSQQGTYANTQYF. The full variable domain, with the rest looked up from reference TRBV7-2 and TRBJ2-3, is GAGVSQSPSNKVTEKGKDVELRCDPISGHTALYWYRQSLGQGLEFLIYFQGNSAPDKSGLPSDRFSAERTGGSVSTLTIQRTQQEDSAVYLCASSQQGTYANTQYFGPGTRLTVL.

The V call is TRBV7-9, the J call TRBJ1-2, with D uncertain. Trimming took off 2 bases at V and 1 base at J, with 8 bases between the two ends. Germline V lookup: CDR1 SEHNR, CDR2 FQNEAQ (reference sequence). The CDR3 covers 14 residues. In DNA, the CDR3 is TGTGCCAGCAGCTTAACGCCGGATAACTATGGCTACACCTTC. Amino acids: CASSLTPDNYGYTF.

This clonotype was recorded at least ten times. This chain links TRBV5-5 with TRBJ2-1; D gene unclear. V was trimmed by 2 bases and J by 7 bases, leaving 7 bases between them. The CDR3 is made up of 12 amino acids. The germline V gene encodes CDR1 SGHKS and CDR2 YYEKEE (reference sequence). The CDR3 spells CASSLLRNEQFF. The CDR3 region has the DNA TGTGCCAGCAGCTTACTTCGGAATGAGCAGTTCTTC.

Ten or more counts support this clonotype. This sequence joins TRBV2 and TRBJ2-7; 10 positions agree with TRBD2. The length of the CDR3 is 14 residues. V lost 8 bases, J lost 1 base, and 5 bases stayed unmatched. CDR1 is SNHLY, CDR2 FYNNEI, per germline. The CDR3 here is CASSPSGGSYEQYF. DNA of the CDR3: TGTGCCAGCTCTCCTAGCGGGGGTTCCTACGAGCAGTACTTC.

This clonotype was recorded a few times. The rearrangement joins TRBV20-1 to TRBJ2-7; the match to TRBD1 covers 9 bases. CDR3 size: 14 residues. The V segment lost 4 bases and the J segment 4 bases; nucleotides outside the gene matches: 8. CDR1 is DFQATT, CDR2 SNEGSKA, per germline (reference sequence). The CDR3 loop is CSAKAGQGTYEQYF. In nucleotides, the CDR3 is TGCAGTGCTAAGGCGGGACAGGGAACATACGAGCAGTACTTC.

CDR3 nucleotides: TGTGCCATCAGTCTAGCGGGAGGGTTAAATGAGCAGTTCTTC. This codes for CAISLAGGLNEQFF. The chain links TRBV10-3 to TRBJ2-1, with 12 bases matching TRBD2. CDR3 size: 14 residues. With 5 bases clipped from V and 7 bases from J, the junction kept 3 bases outside the gene matches. Germline V gene sequence: CDR1 ENHRY, CDR2 SYGVKD.

This chain joins TRBV2 and TRBJ1-5, with no clear D. Germline CDR1 and CDR2: SNHLY and FYNNEI. CDR3 size: 16 residues. Between the trimmed V and J ends, which lost 6 bases and 2 bases, there was a span of 17 bases. This chain's CDR3 is CASSQFGSFRNQPQHF. The CDR3 DNA is TGTGCCAGCAGCCAGTTTGGGAGTTTTCGCAATCAGCCCCAGCATTTT.

Many counts were recorded for this clonotype. The gene calls are TRBV9 and TRBJ2-4; D is undetermined. With 3 bases removed from V and 0 bases from J, the gap between germline ends came to 7 bases. The germline V gene encodes CDR1 SGDLS and CDR2 YYNGEE. The CDR3 loop spans 14 amino acids. The CDR3 nucleotides are TGTGCCAGCAGCGGTGGGGTAGCCAAAAACATTCAGTACTTC. This encodes CASSGGVAKNIQYF.

Only a few counts were recorded for this clonotype. The chain is built from TRBV9 and TRBJ1-1, with D tentatively TRBD1 (5 bases). CDR1 SGDLS and CDR2 YYNGEE come from the germline V gene. With 3 bases removed from V and 0 bases from J, the gap between germline ends came to 15 bases. The CDR3 sequence is 16 residues long. DNA for the CDR3: TGTGCCAGCAGCGCCCTCCCCCACAGGCTGAACACTGAAGCTTTCTTT. This translates into CASSALPHRLNTEAFF.

The CDR3 DNA sequence: TGTGCCAGCAGTTACGCCACTAGCGACGGGAGGACCTACGAGCAGTACTTC. The encoded protein is CASSYATSDGRTYEQYF. This chain joins TRBV6-5 and TRBJ2-7, with 7 positions matching TRBD2. The germline V gene has CDR1 MNHEY and CDR2 SVGAGI. CDR3 length: 17 amino acids. V gave up 2 bases and J gave up 2 bases; unmatched junction bases: 12.

The gene calls are TRBV5-5 and TRBJ2-3; D unclear. The ends were cut back, 4 bases at V and 2 bases at J, with 8 bases in the middle. The length of the CDR3 is 13 residues. Germline CDR1 SGHKS, CDR2 YYEKEE (reference sequence). Here the CDR3 DNA reads TGTGCCAGCAGCCCCTGGGCCACAGATACGCAGTATTTT. Translation gives CASSPWATDTQYF.

There are a few counts of this clonotype. The chain recombines TRBV24-1 with TRBJ2-1; 10 bases are shared with TRBD1. The V segment lost 3 bases and the J segment 10 bases; nucleotides outside the gene matches: 5. This CDR3 has 14 amino acids. CDR1 and CDR2 (germline): KGHDR, SFDVKD. In nucleotides, the CDR3 is TGTGCCACCAGTGATGCCGGGACAGGGGACGAGCAGTTCTTC. This codes for CATSDAGTGDEQFF.

This chain connects TRBV5-1 to TRBJ2-7; TRBD1 aligns across 9 bases. The V gene's germline CDR1 is SGHRS and CDR2 YFSETQ. The CDR3 is made up of 15 amino acids. After removal of 2 bases from V and 6 bases from J, the junction contained 9 bases not matched to a gene. CDR3 bases: TGCGCCAGCAGCTTCGTGGGACAGGGTGAAGGCGAGCAGTACTTC. It specifies CASSFVGQGEGEQYF.

This clonotype was recorded a few times. The J gene is TRBJ2-1, the V gene TRBV7-9, with D hard to call. Trimming stripped 2 bases from V and 5 bases from J, with 13 bases between. Germline CDR1 is SEHNR and CDR2 is FQNEAQ (reference sequence). The CDR3 has 15 amino acids. CDR3 coding DNA: TGTGCCAGCAGCTTAAGTGGACCGAAGGACAATGAGCAGTTCTTC. Translation gives CASSLSGPKDNEQFF.

The chain employs TRBV2 and TRBJ2-7; 13 bases align to TRBD2. Germline CDR1 and CDR2: SNHLY and FYNNEI. The CDR3 covers 17 residues. Trimming at V came to 7 bases and at J to 2 bases, leaving 11 bases not matched to a gene. For the CDR3, the DNA is TGTGCCAGCACCAATCCCGGGACTAGCGGGGCCCCCTACGAGCAGTACTTC. Encoded protein: CASTNPGTSGAPYEQYF.

This clonotype was found a few times. The rearrangement uses TRBV3-1 and TRBJ2-3; 9 positions agree with TRBD1. V dropped 0 bases and J dropped 10; count of bases not matched to a gene: 5. The germline CDR1 and CDR2 sequences are LGHDT and YNNKEL (reference sequence). This CDR3 has 14 amino acids. The CDR3 bases are TGTGCCAGCAGCCAAGATTACAGGGGGCGATCGCAGTATTTT. Protein product: CASSQDYRGRSQYF.

A few counts support this clonotype. The chain employs TRBV7-2 and TRBJ2-7, with 8 bases matching TRBD2. The germline V gene encodes CDR1 SGHTA and CDR2 FQGNSA. Unmatched junction bases numbered 4, after V lost 9 bases and J lost 0 bases. The CDR3 spans 13 residues. DNA of the CDR3: TGTGCCAGTCGGGGGGGAAACTCCTACGAGCAGTACTTC. This sequence encodes CASRGGNSYEQYF.